These 24 T cell receptor beta chains came from one sample sequenced in a study of blood T cell repertoires in COVID-19 (dated by TCRdb to 2018 to 2021). The library came from the immunoSEQ multiplex PCR assay. The table was pulled from immuneACCESS by TCRdb, which kept in-frame rearrangements only. Such tables lose some clones; where checked, under half of the loss comes from unresolved V genes, and the rest has no known cause. This sample lists around 89,000 clones; 70% to 90% were detected once. The top ten hold under 10% of the sample. Sequencing used peripheral blood. The receptors come from a man aged 50 or older with acute or convalescent COVID-19.

The chain couples TRBV19 to TRBJ1-2; D may be TRBD1 (6 bases). Germline assignment: CDR1 LNHDA and CDR2 SQIVND (reference sequence). The CDR3 runs 15 residues. The V gene lost 3 bases and the J gene lost 0 bases, with 11 bases spanning the gap. The CDR3 DNA reads TGTGCCAGTAGTATGCTTGACAGGTCTAACTATGGCTACACCTTC. Encoded protein: CASSMLDRSNYGYTF.

The CDR3 protein is CASNPRTGWGDSPLHF. Written as DNA, the CDR3 is TGTGCCAGCAACCCTAGGACAGGCTGGGGGGATTCACCCCTCCACTTT. The chain carries TRBV2 and TRBJ1-6; 7 bases are a match to TRBD1. V was clipped by 7 bases and J by 8 bases; unmatched bases: 14. This CDR3 region has 16 residues. CDR1 is SNHLY and CDR2 is FYNNEI in the germline V gene.

This sequence joins TRBV6-5 and TRBJ1-2, with D maybe TRBD1 (5 bases). V lost 0 bases, J lost 8 bases, and 13 bases lay in between. CDR3 size: 14 residues. Looked up from germline, CDR1 is MNHEY and CDR2 is SVGAGI. CDR3 amino acids: CASSYSGGSGGYTF. CDR3 coding DNA: TGTGCCAGCAGTTACTCCGGGGGAAGCGGAGGCTACACCTTC.

This rearrangement joins TRBV27 to TRBJ2-6; 7 bases are a match to TRBD1. CDR3 length: 18 amino acids. Germline trimming cut 5 bases from V and 1 base from J; bases unmatched to any gene: 11. CDR1 MNHEY and CDR2 SMNVEV come from the germline V gene (reference sequence). This CDR3 is CASSRDKPTGSGANVLTF. In DNA, the CDR3 is TGTGCCAGCAGTCGCGACAAACCGACAGGGTCTGGGGCCAACGTCCTGACTTTC.

V gene TRBV5-1 combines with J gene TRBJ2-4, with 10 bases lining up with TRBD2. CDR1 is SGHRS, CDR2 YFSETQ, per germline. CDR3 length equals 15 residues. Trimming removed 4 bases from V and 7 bases from J; junction bases left unmatched: 8. The CDR3 sequence: CASSASGGAHNIQYF. CDR3 coding DNA: TGCGCCAGCAGCGCGAGCGGGGGGGCCCACAACATTCAGTACTTC.

The chain carries TRBV7-8 and TRBJ2-5, with D maybe TRBD2 (5 bases). Trimming stripped 8 bases from V and 4 bases from J, with 20 bases between. The germline V gene has CDR1 SGHVS and CDR2 FQNEAQ. The CDR3 is 15 amino acids. The CDR3 sequence: CASHKERVGLETQYF. CDR3 DNA: TGTGCCAGCCATAAAGAGAGGGTCGGGTTAGAGACCCAGTACTTC.

This chain connects TRBV11-1 to TRBJ2-1, with TRBD2 identical over 7 bases. CDR3 length: 13 residues. Trimming took 5 bases from V and 9 from J; bases not matched to a gene: 7. CDR1 is SGHAT and CDR2 is FQDESV in the germline V gene (reference sequence). CDR3: CASSPGRGSEQFF. The CDR3 nucleotides are TGTGCCAGCAGCCCTGGGCGGGGGTCTGAGCAGTTCTTC.

The gene calls are TRBV27 and TRBJ2-2; D is possibly TRBD1 (6 bases). The CDR3 has 14 amino acids. Trimming removed 5 bases from V and 1 base from J, with 8 bases in between. CDR1 and CDR2 (germline): MNHEY, SMNVEV (reference sequence). The CDR3, as DNA: TGTGCCAGCAGTCAGGGACAGAACACCGGGGAGCTGTTTTTT. As protein: CASSQGQNTGELFF.

This clone showed up just once. The V and J genes are TRBV18 and TRBJ2-3; 11 nucleotides align to TRBD2. The germline V gene encodes CDR1 KGHSH and CDR2 LQKENI. There are 15 residues in the CDR3. Trimming cost V 3 bases and J 4 bases; bases outside gene matches: 3. Here the CDR3 reads CASSPTSGISDTQYF. CDR3 nucleotides: TGTGCCAGCTCACCGACTAGCGGGATTTCAGATACGCAGTATTTT. Full variable domain (outside the CDR3, taken from reference TRBV18 and TRBJ2-3): NAGVMQNPRHLVRRRGQEARLRCSPMKGHSHVYWYRQLPEEGLKFMVYLQKENIIDESGMPKERFSAEFPKEGPSILRIQQVVRGDSAAYFCASSPTSGISDTQYFGPGTRLTVL.

The rearrangement links TRBV4-2 to TRBJ2-6; 11 bases align to TRBD2. From germline, CDR1 is LGHNA and CDR2 YNFKEQ. The V and J ends lost 2 bases and 2 bases, in that order; junction bases with no gene match: 2. The CDR3 loop spans 17 amino acids. CDR3 loop: CASSQTSGGAGANVLTF. DNA for the CDR3: TGTGCCAGCAGCCAAACTAGCGGGGGCGCTGGGGCCAACGTCCTGACTTTC.

The chain links TRBV20-1 to TRBJ2-1, with 8 bases matching TRBD2. Germline V gene lookup returns CDR1 DFQATT and CDR2 SNEGSKA (reference sequence). V was pared by 3 bases and J by 4 bases, with 2 bases of the junction left unmatched. The CDR3 runs 13 residues. The CDR3 reads CSASPGGYNEQFF. In DNA, the CDR3 is TGCAGTGCTAGTCCGGGGGGGTACAATGAGCAGTTCTTC.

V and J are TRBV3-1 (or the pseudogene TRBV3-2) and TRBJ2-4, with D maybe TRBD1 (7 bases). This CDR3 spans 17 amino acids. V dropped 1 base and J dropped 3 bases, with 16 bases sitting between them. Germline lookup yields CDR1 LGHDT and CDR2 YNNKEL (reference sequence). CDR3 region: CASSQGWEDRSKNIQYF. As DNA, the CDR3 is TGTGCCAGCAGCCAAGGCTGGGAGGACAGGAGCAAAAACATTCAGTACTTC.

The genes are TRBV3-1 (or the pseudogene TRBV3-2) and TRBJ2-1; 14 bases align to TRBD2. CDR3 length: 17 residues. Germline CDR1 is LGHDT and CDR2 is YNNKEL (reference sequence). V gave up 1 base and J gave up 6 bases; unmatched junction bases: 5. Here the CDR3 DNA reads TGTGCCAGCAGCCAAGTACTGACTAGCGGGGGGGCCAATGAGCAGTTCTTC. Encoded protein: CASSQVLTSGGANEQFF.

This clone was detected a few times. The chain uses TRBV7-3 and TRBJ2-7; D not resolved. Trimming removed 1 base at V and 4 bases at J, with 14 bases between. Germline V gene data show CDR1 as SGHTA and CDR2 as FQGTGA. The CDR3 spans 15 residues. The CDR3 spells CASSLNSASIYEQYF. The CDR3 DNA reads as TGTGCCAGCAGCTTAAACTCGGCTAGTATATACGAGCAGTACTTC.

The chain employs TRBV4-2 and TRBJ2-2, with D possibly being TRBD1 (5 bases). This CDR3 comprises 17 residues. Germline V gives CDR1 LGHNA, CDR2 YNFKEQ. The V gene lost 0 bases and the J gene lost 5 bases, with 16 bases spanning the gap. The CDR3 DNA follows: TGTGCCAGCAGCCAAGATGGGGCCGGCAAGTGGACCGGGGAGCTGTTTTTT. Its translation is CASSQDGAGKWTGELFF.

The chain is built from TRBV28 and TRBJ1-2; 11 bases are a match to TRBD1. This CDR3 has 12 amino acids. The ends lost 8 bases at V and 7 bases at J; junction bases unmatched: 3. Germline CDR1 and CDR2: MDHEN and SYDVKM. The CDR3 DNA is TGTGCCAGCGGACAGGGGGCGCTTGGCTACACCTTC. Its protein is CASGQGALGYTF.

The genes are TRBV29-1 and TRBJ2-3, with 7 nucleotides matching TRBD2. V shed 0 bases and J 0 bases; nucleotides not matched to a gene: 9. This CDR3 comprises 17 residues. Germline V CDR1 and CDR2: SQVTM, ANQGSEA. CDR3 amino acids: CSVEDELTSSSTDTQYF. CDR3 nucleotides: TGCAGCGTTGAAGATGAGTTGACTAGCTCTAGCACAGATACGCAGTATTTT.

The gene calls are TRBV4-1 and TRBJ1-2; the match to TRBD1 covers 7 bases. The J segment lost 4 bases and the V segment lost 3 bases, leaving 8 bases of the junction unmatched. In germline, CDR1 is MGHRA, CDR2 YSYEKL. The length of the CDR3 is 15 residues. The CDR3: CASSHGQALLYGYTF. The DNA for the CDR3 is TGCGCCAGCAGCCACGGACAGGCTCTCCTCTATGGCTACACCTTC.

The rearrangement links TRBV19 to TRBJ2-2; D is possibly TRBD1 (6 bases). The length of the CDR3 is 15 residues. Between the trimmed V and J ends, which lost 4 bases and 2 bases, there was a span of 11 bases. The germline CDR1 and CDR2 sequences are LNHDA and SQIVND (reference sequence). The CDR3 region is CASSKNRVNTGELFF. CDR3 in DNA: TGTGCCAGTAGTAAAAACAGGGTCAACACCGGGGAGCTGTTTTTT.

This rearrangement joins TRBV9 to TRBJ2-3, with 12 nucleotides matching TRBD2. The germline V gene has CDR1 SGDLS and CDR2 YYNGEE. This CDR3 region has 17 residues. The trim removed 0 bases at V and 3 bases at J, leaving 5 bases unmatched. CDR3 in DNA: TGTGCCAGCAGCGTAGATCCTAGCGGGGGGGTTACAGATACGCAGTATTTT. Protein sequence: CASSVDPSGGVTDTQYF. Complete variable domain (other parts from reference TRBV9 and TRBJ2-3): DSGVTQTPKHLITATGQRVTLRCSPRSGDLSVYWYQQSLDQGLQFLIQYYNGEERAKGNILERFSAQQFPDLHSELNLSSLELGDSALYFCASSVDPSGGVTDTQYFGPGTRLTVL.

This CDR3 is CASSRNNRKETQYF. The CDR3 nucleotides read TGTGCCAGCAGTAGAAATAACAGGAAAGAGACCCAGTACTTC. The V call is TRBV2, the J call TRBJ2-5; tentatively, D is TRBD1 (5 bases). CDR3 length: 14 amino acids. Looked up from germline, CDR1 is SNHLY and CDR2 is FYNNEI. V was trimmed by 5 bases and J by 3 bases, leaving 13 bases between them.

V is TRBV28 and J is TRBJ1-4; possibly TRBD1 for D (5 bases). CDR1 MDHEN and CDR2 SYDVKM come from the germline V gene. The CDR3 is 11 amino acids. Trimming removed 10 bases from V and 8 bases from J, with 11 bases in between. In DNA, the CDR3 is TGTGCCACTCAAGACAGAGAAAAACTGTTTTTT. Its translation: CATQDREKLFF.

The rearrangement joins TRBV9 to TRBJ1-2; D remains unclear. CDR1 and CDR2 from the germline V gene are SGDLS and YYNGEE. V lost 3 bases to trimming and J lost 8 bases, with 17 bases between them. The CDR3 totals 14 residues. CDR3 sequence (DNA): TGTGCCAGCAGCGACGGGAAACGCTTGGGGGGCTACACCTTC. Its translation: CASSDGKRLGGYTF.

The CDR3 nucleotides are TGTGCCAGCCGCCACTCGACAGGGGGCCGCAATCAGCCCCAGCATTTT. The encoded protein is CASRHSTGGRNQPQHF. The chain couples TRBV19 to TRBJ1-5; TRBD1 agrees at 10 bases. With V trimmed by 9 bases and J by 2 bases, 10 bases remained unmatched. Germline V lookup: CDR1 LNHDA, CDR2 SQIVND (reference sequence). This CDR3 is built from 16 residues.